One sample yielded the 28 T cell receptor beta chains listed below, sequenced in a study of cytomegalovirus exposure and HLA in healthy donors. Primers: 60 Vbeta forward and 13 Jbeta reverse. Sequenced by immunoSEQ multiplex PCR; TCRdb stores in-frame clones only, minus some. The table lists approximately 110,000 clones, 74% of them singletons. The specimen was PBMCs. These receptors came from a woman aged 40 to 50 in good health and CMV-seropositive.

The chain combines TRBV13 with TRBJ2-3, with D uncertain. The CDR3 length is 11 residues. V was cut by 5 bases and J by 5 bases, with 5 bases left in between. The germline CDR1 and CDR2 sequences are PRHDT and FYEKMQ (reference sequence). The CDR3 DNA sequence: TGTGCCAGCAGCCCCAAAGATACGCAGTATTTT. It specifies CASSPKDTQYF. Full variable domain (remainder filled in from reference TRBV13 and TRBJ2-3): AAGVIQSPRHLIKEKRETATLKCYPIPRHDTVYWYQQGPGQDPQFLISFYEKMQSDKGSIPDRFSAQQFSDYHSELNMSSLELGDSALYFCASSPKDTQYFGPGTRLTVL.

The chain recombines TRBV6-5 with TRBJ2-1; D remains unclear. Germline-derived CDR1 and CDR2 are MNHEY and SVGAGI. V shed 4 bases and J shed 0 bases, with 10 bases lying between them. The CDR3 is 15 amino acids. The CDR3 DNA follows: TGTGCCAGCAGTTCGCACTCGAGCTCCTACAATGAGCAGTTCTTC. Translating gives CASSSHSSSYNEQFF.

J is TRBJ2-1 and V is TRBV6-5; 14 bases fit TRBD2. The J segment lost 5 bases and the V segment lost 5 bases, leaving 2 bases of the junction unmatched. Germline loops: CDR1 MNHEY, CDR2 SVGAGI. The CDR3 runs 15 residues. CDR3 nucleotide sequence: TGTGCCAGCAGTGGGACTAGCGGGGGCCACAATGAGCAGTTCTTC. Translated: CASSGTSGGHNEQFF.

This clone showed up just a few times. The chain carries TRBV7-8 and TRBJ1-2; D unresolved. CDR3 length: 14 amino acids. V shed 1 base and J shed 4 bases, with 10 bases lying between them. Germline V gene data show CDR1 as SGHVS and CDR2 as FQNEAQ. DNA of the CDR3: TGTGCCAGCAGCTTAGTGGAGGGCTCCTATGGCTACACCTTC. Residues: CASSLVEGSYGYTF.

CDR3 DNA sequence: TGCAGCGTCCCCATGGCGGGGGGCGTCTCTGGAAACACCATATATTTT. The encoded protein is CSVPMAGGVSGNTIYF. This rearrangement joins TRBV29-1 to TRBJ1-3; possible D gene TRBD1, 6 bases. The CDR3 totals 16 residues. Looked up from germline, CDR1 is SQVTM and CDR2 is ANQGSEA. The ends were cut back, 6 bases at V and 0 bases at J, with 18 bases in the middle.

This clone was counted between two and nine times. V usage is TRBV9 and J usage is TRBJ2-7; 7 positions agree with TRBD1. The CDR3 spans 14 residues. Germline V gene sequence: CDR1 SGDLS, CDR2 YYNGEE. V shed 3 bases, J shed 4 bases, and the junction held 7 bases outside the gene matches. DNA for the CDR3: TGTGCCAGCAGCGCTGACAGGGTATCGTACGAGCAGTACTTC. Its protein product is CASSADRVSYEQYF.

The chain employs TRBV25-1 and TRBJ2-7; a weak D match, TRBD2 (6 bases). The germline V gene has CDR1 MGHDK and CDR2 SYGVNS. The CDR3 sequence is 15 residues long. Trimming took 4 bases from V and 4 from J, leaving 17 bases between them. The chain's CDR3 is CASSGSREPYYEQYF. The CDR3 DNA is TGTGCCAGCAGTGGTTCGCGGGAACCTTATTACGAGCAGTACTTC.

In DNA form, the CDR3 reads TGTGCCAGCAGTGCGTCCCTAGCGGGAGGGCGGATGGGGGAGACCCAGTACTTC. This encodes CASSASLAGGRMGETQYF. The chain carries TRBV6-1 and TRBJ2-5; the match to TRBD2 covers 12 bases. The CDR3 is 18 residues long. Germline loops: CDR1 MNHNS, CDR2 SASEGT. V was clipped by 4 bases and J by 5 bases; unmatched bases: 14.

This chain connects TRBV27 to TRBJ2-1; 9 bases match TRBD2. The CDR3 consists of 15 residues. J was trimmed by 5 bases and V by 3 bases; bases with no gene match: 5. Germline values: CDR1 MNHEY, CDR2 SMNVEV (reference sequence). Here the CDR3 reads CASSFSGSGHNEQFF. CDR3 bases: TGTGCCAGCAGTTTTAGCGGGAGCGGCCACAATGAGCAGTTCTTC.

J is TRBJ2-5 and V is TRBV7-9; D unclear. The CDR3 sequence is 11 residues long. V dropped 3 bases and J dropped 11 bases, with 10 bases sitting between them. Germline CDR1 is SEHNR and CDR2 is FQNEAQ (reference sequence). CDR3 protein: CASSFLKEQYF. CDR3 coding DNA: TGTGCCAGCAGCTTCCTGAAGGAGCAGTACTTC.

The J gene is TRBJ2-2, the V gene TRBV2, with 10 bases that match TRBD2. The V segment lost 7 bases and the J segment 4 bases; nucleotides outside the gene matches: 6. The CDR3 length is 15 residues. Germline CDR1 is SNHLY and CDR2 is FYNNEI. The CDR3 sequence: CASMRTSGITGELFF. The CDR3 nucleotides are TGTGCCAGCATGAGGACTAGCGGTATCACCGGGGAGCTGTTTTTT.

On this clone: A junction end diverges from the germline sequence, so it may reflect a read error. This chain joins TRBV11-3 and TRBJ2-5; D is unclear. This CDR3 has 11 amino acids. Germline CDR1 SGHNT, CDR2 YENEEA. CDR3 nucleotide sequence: TGTGCCAGCTCCTTACAAGAGGCCCAGTACTTC. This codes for CASSLQEAQYF. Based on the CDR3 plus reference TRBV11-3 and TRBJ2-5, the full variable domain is EAGVVQSPRYKIIEKKQPVAFWCNPISGHNTLYWYLQNLGQGPELLIRYENEEAVDDSQLPKDRFSAERLKGVDSTLKIQPAELGDSAVYLCASSLQEAQYFGPGTRLLVL.

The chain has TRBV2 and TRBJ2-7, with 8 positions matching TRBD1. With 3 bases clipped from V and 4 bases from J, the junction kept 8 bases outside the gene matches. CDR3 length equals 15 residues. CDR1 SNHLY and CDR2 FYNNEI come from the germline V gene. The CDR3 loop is CASSDPQGARYEQYF. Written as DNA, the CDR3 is TGTGCCAGCAGTGATCCCCAGGGGGCGCGGTACGAGCAGTACTTC.

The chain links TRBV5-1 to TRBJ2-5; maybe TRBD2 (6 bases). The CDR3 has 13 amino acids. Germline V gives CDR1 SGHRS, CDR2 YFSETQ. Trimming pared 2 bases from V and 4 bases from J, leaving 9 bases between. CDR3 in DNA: TGCGCCAGCAGCTTTTTGGGGGGAGAGACCCAGTACTTC. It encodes CASSFLGGETQYF. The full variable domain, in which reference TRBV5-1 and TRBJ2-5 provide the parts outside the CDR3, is KAGVTQTPRYLIKTRGQQVTLSCSPISGHRSVSWYQQTPGQGLQFLFEYFSETQRNKGNFPGRFSGRQFSNSRSEMNVSTLELGDSALYLCASSFLGGETQYFGPGTRLLVL.

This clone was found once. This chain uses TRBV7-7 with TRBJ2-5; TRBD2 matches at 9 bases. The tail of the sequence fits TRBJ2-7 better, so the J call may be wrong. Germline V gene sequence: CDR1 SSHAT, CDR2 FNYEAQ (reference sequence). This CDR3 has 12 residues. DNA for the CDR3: TGTGCTAGCTGGCGGGAGGGCTACGAGCAGTACTTC. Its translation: CASWREGYEQYF.

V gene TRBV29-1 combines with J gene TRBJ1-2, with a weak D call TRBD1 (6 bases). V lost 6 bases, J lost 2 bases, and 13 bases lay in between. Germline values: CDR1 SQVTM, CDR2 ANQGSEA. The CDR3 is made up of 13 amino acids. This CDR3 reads CSVGGAVNYGYTF. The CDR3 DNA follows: TGCAGCGTGGGGGGGGCTGTCAACTATGGCTACACCTTC.

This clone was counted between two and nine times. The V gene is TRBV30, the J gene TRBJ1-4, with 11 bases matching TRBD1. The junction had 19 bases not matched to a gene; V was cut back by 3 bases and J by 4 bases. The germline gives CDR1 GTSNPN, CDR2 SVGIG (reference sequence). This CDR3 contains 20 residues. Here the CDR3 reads CAWSEGTPGQGAEVNEKLFF. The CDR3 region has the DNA TGTGCCTGGAGCGAGGGCACCCCTGGACAGGGGGCTGAGGTTAATGAAAAACTGTTTTTT.

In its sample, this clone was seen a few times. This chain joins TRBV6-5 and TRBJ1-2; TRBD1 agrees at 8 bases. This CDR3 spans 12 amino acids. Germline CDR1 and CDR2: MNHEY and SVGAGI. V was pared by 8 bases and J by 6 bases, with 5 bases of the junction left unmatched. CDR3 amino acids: CASGQGGDGYTF. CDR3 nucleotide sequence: TGTGCCAGCGGACAGGGCGGCGATGGCTACACCTTC.

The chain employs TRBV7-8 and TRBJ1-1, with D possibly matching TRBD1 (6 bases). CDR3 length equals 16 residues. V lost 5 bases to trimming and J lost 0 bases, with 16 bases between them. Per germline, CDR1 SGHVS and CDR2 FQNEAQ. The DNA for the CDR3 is TGTGCCAGCAGCGGAGGATACAGGGTCATGAACACTGAAGCTTTCTTT. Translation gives CASSGGYRVMNTEAFF.

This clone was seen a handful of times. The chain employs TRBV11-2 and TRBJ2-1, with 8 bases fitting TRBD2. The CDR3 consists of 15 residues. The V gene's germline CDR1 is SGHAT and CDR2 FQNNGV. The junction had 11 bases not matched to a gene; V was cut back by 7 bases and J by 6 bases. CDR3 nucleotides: TGTGCCAGCACCCCAACTAGCGGAGCTTCCAATGAGCAGTTCTTC. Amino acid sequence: CASTPTSGASNEQFF.

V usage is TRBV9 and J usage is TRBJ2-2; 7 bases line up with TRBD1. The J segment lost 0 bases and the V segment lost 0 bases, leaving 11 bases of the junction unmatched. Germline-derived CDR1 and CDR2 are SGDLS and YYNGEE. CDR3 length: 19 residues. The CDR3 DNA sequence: TGTGCCAGCAGCGTAGCATTGTCTGTTAGGGGGCCGAACACCGGGGAGCTGTTTTTT. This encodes CASSVALSVRGPNTGELFF.

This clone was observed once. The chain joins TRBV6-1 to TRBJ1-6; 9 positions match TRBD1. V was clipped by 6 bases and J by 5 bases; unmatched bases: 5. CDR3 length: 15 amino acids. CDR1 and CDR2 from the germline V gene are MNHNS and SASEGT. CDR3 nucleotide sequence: TGTGCCAGCAGGAACCGGGACAGGGATAATTCACCCCTCCACTTT. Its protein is CASRNRDRDNSPLHF.

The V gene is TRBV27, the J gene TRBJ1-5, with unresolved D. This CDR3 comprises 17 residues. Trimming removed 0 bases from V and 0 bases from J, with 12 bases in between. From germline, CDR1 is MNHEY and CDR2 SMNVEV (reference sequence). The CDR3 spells CASSLSYSPYSNQPQHF. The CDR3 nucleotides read TGTGCCAGCAGTTTATCCTACTCCCCCTATAGCAATCAGCCCCAGCATTTT.

CDR3 in DNA: TGTGCCAGTAGTACGACAGGGTTTGATCAGCCCCAGCATTTT. Amino acid sequence: CASSTTGFDQPQHF. The genes are TRBV19 and TRBJ1-5; 7 bases align to TRBD1. CDR3 length equals 14 residues. Germline V gene lookup returns CDR1 LNHDA and CDR2 SQIVND (reference sequence). V was clipped by 4 bases and J by 5 bases; unmatched bases: 5.

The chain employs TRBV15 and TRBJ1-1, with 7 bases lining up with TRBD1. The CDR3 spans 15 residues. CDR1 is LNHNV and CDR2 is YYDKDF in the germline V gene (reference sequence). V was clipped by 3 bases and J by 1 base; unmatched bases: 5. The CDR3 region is CATSSGGTANTEAFF. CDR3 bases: TGTGCCACCAGCAGCGGTGGGACAGCGAACACTGAAGCTTTCTTT.

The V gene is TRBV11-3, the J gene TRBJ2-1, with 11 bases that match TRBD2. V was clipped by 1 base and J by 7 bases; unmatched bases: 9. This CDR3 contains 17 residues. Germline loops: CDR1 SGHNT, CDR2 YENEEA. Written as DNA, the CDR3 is TGTGCCAGCAGCTTAGCAGGGACTAGCGGAGGGAGAAATGAGCAGTTCTTC. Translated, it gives CASSLAGTSGGRNEQFF.

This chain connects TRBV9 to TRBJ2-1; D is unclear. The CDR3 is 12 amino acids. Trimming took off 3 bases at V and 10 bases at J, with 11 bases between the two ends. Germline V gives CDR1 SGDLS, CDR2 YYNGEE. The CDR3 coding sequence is TGTGCCAGCAGCGCCGTAGTCGGGGAGCAGTTCTTC. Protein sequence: CASSAVVGEQFF.

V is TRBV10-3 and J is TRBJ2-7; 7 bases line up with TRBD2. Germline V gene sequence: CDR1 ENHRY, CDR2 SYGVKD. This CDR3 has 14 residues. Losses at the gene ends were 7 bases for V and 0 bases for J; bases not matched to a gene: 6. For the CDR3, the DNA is TGTGCCATCAAGGCAGCGGGGAGCTCCTACGAGCAGTACTTC. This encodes CAIKAAGSSYEQYF.